What follows are 30 T cell receptor beta chains derived from one specimen sequenced in a study of shared T cell receptors in the human thymus. TCRdb's copy holds only in-frame clones and misses some; the assay was immunoSEQ multiplex PCR. The profile shows hundreds of thousands of clones, approximately 87% of them singletons. These same records also appear under a second study, on human thymus T cells.

Material: thymocytes. Every receptor here comes from a boy in the first two years of life with a congenital heart defect.

The rearrangement links TRBV10-3 to TRBJ2-1; the D gene is possibly TRBD1 (5 bases). CDR3 length: 11 residues. Germline CDR1 and CDR2: ENHRY and SYGVKD. V dropped 4 bases and J dropped 15 bases, with 13 bases sitting between them. The CDR3 DNA sequence: TGTGCCATCAGTGGTCAGGGTTTGGCGTTCTTC. This translates into CAISGQGLAFF.

The chain has TRBV6-5 and TRBJ1-2, with D hard to call. V was trimmed by 5 bases and J by 8 bases, leaving 21 bases between them. There are 15 residues in the CDR3. Germline-derived CDR1 and CDR2 are MNHEY and SVGAGI. CDR3 sequence reads: CASSKQPPPAGGYTF. The CDR3 coding sequence is TGTGCCAGCAGTAAGCAACCCCCACCGGCGGGCGGCTACACCTTC.

In regard to this clone: The same CDR3 arises from other DNA sequences in this sample as well. The chain combines TRBV30 with TRBJ2-2; D gene uncertain. V lost 0 bases and J lost 0, with 8 bases in between. The CDR3 has 15 amino acids. CDR1 and CDR2 (germline): GTSNPN, SVGIG (reference sequence). Here the CDR3 reads CAWSVFTTNTGELFF. The CDR3 DNA reads as TGTGCCTGGAGTGTATTTACTACGAACACCGGGGAGCTGTTTTTT.

This clone was seen more than once but under ten times. This chain joins TRBV4-3 and TRBJ2-2; D is ambiguous. V was trimmed by 5 bases and J by 5 bases, leaving 12 bases between them. This CDR3 has 14 residues. Per germline, CDR1 LGHNA and CDR2 YSLEER. CDR3 in amino acids: CASSNERATGELFF. The CDR3 nucleotides are TGCGCCAGCAGCAATGAGAGAGCGACCGGGGAGCTGTTTTTT.

The chain is built from TRBV19 and TRBJ2-3; 12 bases are shared with TRBD1. V shed 2 bases and J 4 bases; nucleotides not matched to a gene: 7. The CDR3 covers 17 residues. Germline values: CDR1 LNHDA, CDR2 SQIVND (reference sequence). The CDR3 is CASSILGDRGPADTQYF. For the CDR3, the DNA is TGTGCCAGTAGTATACTCGGGGACAGGGGGCCTGCAGATACGCAGTATTTT.

V gene TRBV20-1 combines with J gene TRBJ2-7, with a possible D match to TRBD1 (6 bases). This CDR3 is 10 amino acids long. Looked up from germline, CDR1 is DFQATT and CDR2 is SNEGSKA (reference sequence). Trimming cost V 4 bases and J 6 bases, with 7 bases left between them. In DNA form, the CDR3 reads TGCAGTGCTAACAGGGTCGAGCAGTACTTC. Its translation: CSANRVEQYF.

The chain joins TRBV13 to TRBJ2-1; 8 bases fit TRBD2. Germline CDR1 is PRHDT and CDR2 is FYEKMQ (reference sequence). The CDR3 loop spans 17 amino acids. V was pared by 5 bases and J by 6 bases, with 15 bases of the junction left unmatched. CDR3 amino acids: CASSPGKGLELGNEQFF. Written as DNA, the CDR3 is TGTGCCAGCAGCCCCGGGAAGGGACTAGAGTTAGGCAATGAGCAGTTCTTC. Full variable domain (outside the CDR3, taken from reference TRBV13 and TRBJ2-1): AAGVIQSPRHLIKEKRETATLKCYPIPRHDTVYWYQQGPGQDPQFLISFYEKMQSDKGSIPDRFSAQQFSDYHSELNMSSLELGDSALYFCASSPGKGLELGNEQFFGPGTRLTVL.

This sequence joins TRBV28 and TRBJ2-7; a weak D match, TRBD1 (6 bases). CDR1 and CDR2 from the germline V gene are MDHEN and SYDVKM. CDR3 length: 14 residues. V lost 4 bases and J 1 base, leaving 11 bases between the germline ends. The CDR3 protein is CASSSQTGSYEQYF. The CDR3 region has the DNA TGTGCCAGCAGTTCCCAAACAGGGTCCTACGAGCAGTACTTC.

The genes are TRBV7-3 and TRBJ2-2; possibly TRBD2 for D (5 bases). The CDR3 runs 17 residues. The V end lost 6 bases, the J end lost 0 bases, and 17 bases lay between the germline ends. CDR1 and CDR2 (germline): SGHTA, FQGTGA. CDR3 coding DNA: TGTGCCAGCAGTTCCAGGACTTCCAAAGCGAACACCGGGGAGCTGTTTTTT. Translated: CASSSRTSKANTGELFF.

The chain joins TRBV6-5 to TRBJ2-7; TRBD2 matches at 8 bases. The CDR3 extends over 14 amino acids. V gave up 3 bases and J gave up 3 bases; unmatched junction bases: 4. CDR1 is MNHEY and CDR2 is SVGAGI in the germline V gene. The chain's CDR3 is CASSYMAGGYEQYF. As DNA, the CDR3 is TGTGCCAGCAGTTATATGGCGGGAGGCTACGAGCAGTACTTC.

The gene calls are TRBV6-1 and TRBJ2-1; possible D gene TRBD2, 6 bases. Deletions cut 3 bases from V and 1 base from J, with 19 bases between. The CDR3 has 18 amino acids. Germline values: CDR1 MNHNS, CDR2 SASEGT. The CDR3 nucleotides are TGTGCCAGCAGTGACCGTCGCCTAGCGCGACATTCCTACAATGAGCAGTTCTTC. Protein: CASSDRRLARHSYNEQFF.

This chain joins TRBV4-2 and TRBJ2-7; 10 bases fit TRBD2. The CDR3 consists of 19 residues. V gave up 1 base and J gave up 7 bases; unmatched junction bases: 19. Germline V gives CDR1 LGHNA, CDR2 YNFKEQ. The CDR3 DNA is TGTGCCAGCAGCCAAGTGAGATTGGATGGAGCGGGAGGGCCGCGGGAGCAGTACTTC. Translated: CASSQVRLDGAGGPREQYF.

This chain connects TRBV7-2 to TRBJ2-7; possible D gene TRBD1, 5 bases. Germline-derived CDR1 and CDR2 are SGHTA and FQGNSA. CDR3 size: 15 residues. Trimming cost V 6 bases and J 1 base, with 16 bases left between them. The CDR3 bases are TGTGCCAGCAGTTTTAGTGACAGTCAGTCCTACGAGCAGTACTTC. It specifies CASSFSDSQSYEQYF.

This chain links TRBV10-2 with TRBJ2-3; 11 bases are a match to TRBD2. V dropped 5 bases and J dropped 6; count of bases not matched to a gene: 4. The CDR3 totals 14 residues. Germline V gene lookup returns CDR1 WSHSY and CDR2 SAAADI. CDR3 sequence (DNA): TGCGCCAGCAGTTTAGCGGGAGGGCCGGATACGCAGTATTTT. Encoded protein: CASSLAGGPDTQYF.

The chain has TRBV29-1 and TRBJ2-1; weak D call: TRBD1 (6 bases). CDR3 length: 16 residues. Trimming pared 0 bases from V and 2 bases from J, leaving 14 bases between. In germline, CDR1 is SQVTM, CDR2 ANQGSEA. The CDR3 bases are TGCAGCGTTGAAGAGGGTGGGACACCTACCTACAATGAGCAGTTCTTC. Protein product: CSVEEGGTPTYNEQFF.

This chain uses TRBV7-3 with TRBJ2-1; D unresolved. CDR3 length: 13 residues. Germline CDR1 reads SGHTA; CDR2 reads FQGTGA. V lost 4 bases and J 7 bases, leaving 11 bases between the germline ends. The CDR3 region is CASSSVPGNEQFF. The CDR3, as DNA: TGTGCCAGCAGCTCCGTCCCCGGGAATGAGCAGTTCTTC.

This chain uses TRBV10-3 with TRBJ2-3; TRBD1 agrees at 7 bases. With V trimmed by 8 bases and J by 6 bases, 5 bases remained unmatched. Per the germline V gene, CDR1 is ENHRY and CDR2 is SYGVKD. The CDR3 runs to 12 residues. The DNA for the CDR3 is TGTGCCATCCGGACAGGTATGGATACGCAGTATTTT. Protein sequence: CAIRTGMDTQYF.

Only one count was recorded for this clone. The V and J genes are TRBV5-6 and TRBJ2-1, with 9 bases that match TRBD2. V was pared by 0 bases and J by 7 bases, with 2 bases of the junction left unmatched. Per the germline V gene, CDR1 is SGHDT and CDR2 is YYEEEE. The CDR3 sequence is 14 residues long. The DNA of the CDR3 is TGTGCCAGCAGCTTGGGACTAGCGGAAAATGAGCAGTTCTTC. Translating gives CASSLGLAENEQFF.

The chain carries TRBV5-8 and TRBJ1-5, with 8 positions matching TRBD1. This CDR3 comprises 14 residues. Losses at the gene ends were 6 bases for V and 3 bases for J; bases not matched to a gene: 5. Germline V gene data show CDR1 as SGHTS and CDR2 as YDEGEE. CDR3 protein: CASTDRGDNQPQHF. As DNA, the CDR3 is TGTGCCAGCACCGACAGGGGAGACAATCAGCCCCAGCATTTT. Full variable domain (rest looked up from reference TRBV5-8 and TRBJ1-5): EAGVTQSPTHLIKTRGQQATLRCSPISGHTSVYWYQQALGLGLQFLLWYDEGEERNRGNFPPRFSGRQFPNYSSELNVNALELEDSALYLCASTDRGDNQPQHFGDGTRLSIL.

The V gene is TRBV5-4, the J gene TRBJ2-7, with 7 bases aligning to TRBD1. Germline V gene sequence: CDR1 SGHNT, CDR2 YYREEE (reference sequence). V dropped 4 bases and J dropped 5; count of bases not matched to a gene: 12. This CDR3 contains 15 residues. The CDR3, as DNA: TGTGCCAGCAGCACCTACAAGGGACAGCCCCACGAGCAGTACTTC. Translated: CASSTYKGQPHEQYF.

The chain links TRBV29-1 to TRBJ2-1; D perhaps matches TRBD2 (5 bases). The V and J ends lost 4 bases and 4 bases respectively, with 20 bases between them. CDR1 is SQVTM, CDR2 ANQGSEA, per germline. This CDR3 has 16 residues. This chain's CDR3 is CSVVRLRAPDYNEQFF. The CDR3 nucleotides are TGCAGCGTTGTACGGTTGCGGGCCCCCGATTACAATGAGCAGTTCTTC.

This chain links TRBV7-9 with TRBJ2-7, with D unclear. Germline lookup yields CDR1 SEHNR and CDR2 FQNEAQ (reference sequence). Trimming took off 2 bases at V and 0 bases at J, with 8 bases between the two ends. This CDR3 has 14 amino acids. The CDR3 bases are TGTGCCAGCAGCTTAAGCTTCGACTCCTACGAGCAGTACTTC. Translated: CASSLSFDSYEQYF.

The chain has TRBV6-5 and TRBJ1-6; the D is unclear. The CDR3 runs 15 residues. Trimming removed 7 bases at V and 4 bases at J, with 14 bases between. Per germline, CDR1 MNHEY and CDR2 SVGAGI. CDR3 in amino acids: CASTPGKQYNSPLHF. The DNA of the CDR3 is TGTGCCAGCACCCCGGGGAAACAATATAATTCACCCCTCCACTTT.

The chain recombines TRBV15 with TRBJ2-7; TRBD2 matches at 9 bases. The CDR3 is made up of 14 amino acids. CDR1 LNHNV and CDR2 YYDKDF come from the germline V gene (reference sequence). V shed 0 bases, J shed 10 bases, and the junction held 7 bases outside the gene matches. The CDR3 loop is CATSRDWGLANQYF. DNA for the CDR3: TGTGCCACCAGCAGAGATTGGGGACTAGCAAACCAGTACTTC.

The rearrangement links TRBV27 to TRBJ2-7, with D maybe TRBD2 (5 bases). The CDR3 is made up of 16 amino acids. V lost 5 bases and J lost 0, with 17 bases in between. CDR1 is MNHEY and CDR2 is SMNVEV in the germline V gene (reference sequence). The DNA of the CDR3 is TGTGCCAGCAGTCCAATTGCCGGGATGAGCTCCTACGAGCAGTACTTC. It specifies CASSPIAGMSSYEQYF.

DNA for the CDR3: TGCGCCACCTCGGGACTCCCGAACACCGGGGAGCTGTTTTTT. This codes for CATSGLPNTGELFF. V is TRBV10-1 and J is TRBJ2-2; the D gene is possibly TRBD2 (6 bases). The germline V gene has CDR1 WNHNN and CDR2 SYGVQD (reference sequence). Trimming stripped 10 bases from V and 0 bases from J, with 12 bases between. The CDR3 contains 14 residues.

The chain carries TRBV2 and TRBJ2-7; 10 bases agree with TRBD2. The ends lost 0 bases at V and 5 bases at J; junction bases unmatched: 10. Germline V gene lookup returns CDR1 SNHLY and CDR2 FYNNEI. The CDR3 is made up of 17 amino acids. CDR3 sequence reads: CASSEAKRLAGRDEQYF. The CDR3 nucleotides read TGTGCCAGCAGTGAAGCCAAGCGACTAGCGGGTCGGGACGAGCAGTACTTC. Full variable domain (missing parts from reference TRBV2 and TRBJ2-7): EPEVTQTPSHQVTQMGQEVILRCVPISNHLYFYWYRQILGQKVEFLVSFYNNEISEKSEIFDDQFSVERPDGSNFTLKIRSTKLEDSAMYFCASSEAKRLAGRDEQYFGPGTRLTVT.

This chain joins TRBV27 and TRBJ1-1, with D unresolved. This CDR3 contains 12 residues. V lost 1 base, J lost 9 bases, and 9 bases lay in between. From germline, CDR1 is MNHEY and CDR2 SMNVEV (reference sequence). CDR3 DNA sequence: TGTGCCAGCAGTTTATATGGCGGGAAAGCTTTCTTT. This encodes CASSLYGGKAFF.

The rearrangement joins TRBV18 to TRBJ1-1, with D possibly being TRBD1 (5 bases). Germline CDR1 and CDR2: KGHSH and LQKENI. This CDR3 comprises 16 residues. The V end lost 0 bases, the J end lost 4 bases, and 15 bases lay between the germline ends. The CDR3 protein is CASSPPDRGIPTEAFF. The CDR3 nucleotides read TGTGCCAGCTCACCACCCGATAGGGGAATCCCCACTGAAGCTTTCTTT.

The V gene is TRBV27, the J gene TRBJ2-7; TRBD2 aligns across 9 bases. Germline trimming cut 6 bases from V and 7 bases from J; bases unmatched to any gene: 13. CDR3 length: 15 residues. Germline V CDR1 and CDR2: MNHEY, SMNVEV (reference sequence). CDR3 DNA sequence: TGTGCCAGCAGCCCAGGGGCGGGAGGGCCGAGGGAGCAGTACTTC. This translates into CASSPGAGGPREQYF.